These 30 T cell receptor beta chains were all obtained from the same sample, sequenced in a study of cytomegalovirus exposure and HLA in healthy donors. The PCR had 60 Vbeta and 13 Jbeta primers. Method: immunoSEQ multiplex PCR; TCRdb's copy keeps in-frame clones and lacks some. The sample yields around 80,000 clones, around 10% seen once. The sequencing sample was made of PBMCs. The receptors shown here come from a man in his sixties in good health and CMV-seropositive.

The chain combines TRBV7-9 with TRBJ1-5, with unresolved D. CDR3 length: 14 amino acids. CDR1 is SEHNR, CDR2 FQNEAQ, per germline (reference sequence). Trimming took off 5 bases at V and 2 bases at J, with 10 bases between the two ends. As DNA, the CDR3 is TGTGCCAGCAGCCCCTCGGGAGGCAATCAGCCCCAGCATTTT. Encoded protein: CASSPSGGNQPQHF.

This clone was recorded a few times. The rearrangement links TRBV28 to TRBJ2-7, with 7 bases aligning to TRBD2. V lost 5 bases and J lost 1; bases outside the gene matches: 8. The CDR3 totals 15 residues. Germline lookup yields CDR1 MDHEN and CDR2 SYDVKM. This CDR3 is CASSTWGGVSYEQYF. DNA for the CDR3: TGTGCCAGCAGTACCTGGGGGGGTGTATCCTACGAGCAGTACTTC. Together with reference TRBV28 and TRBJ2-7, the CDR3 gives the full variable domain: DVKVTQSSRYLVKRTGEKVFLECVQDMDHENMFWYRQDPGLGLRLIYFSYDVKMKEKGDIPEGYSVSREKKERFSLILESASTNQTSMYLCASSTWGGVSYEQYFGPGTRLTVT.

This clone has only a few counts. The V call is TRBV19, the J call TRBJ2-6; D is uncertain. This CDR3 contains 13 residues. CDR1 and CDR2 (germline): LNHDA, SQIVND (reference sequence). V dropped 6 bases and J dropped 0 bases, with 3 bases sitting between them. As DNA, the CDR3 is TGTGCCAGTAGCTTCTCTGGGGCCAACGTCCTGACTTTC. This sequence encodes CASSFSGANVLTF.

The sample holds a few counts of this clone. The V gene is TRBV5-6, the J gene TRBJ1-5; a weak D match, TRBD1 (5 bases). Trimming removed 4 bases at V and 3 bases at J, with 14 bases between. Germline V gene lookup returns CDR1 SGHDT and CDR2 YYEEEE. The CDR3 spans 15 residues. DNA of the CDR3: TGTGCCAGCAGCAGAACAGGAACCCCCAATCAGCCCCAGCATTTT. Protein product: CASSRTGTPNQPQHF.

This clone was detected a few times. The J gene is TRBJ2-2, the V gene TRBV11-2; the D is unclear. The V gene lost 6 bases and the J gene lost 8 bases, with 7 bases spanning the gap. This CDR3 is 11 amino acids long. Germline CDR1 is SGHAT and CDR2 is FQNNGV. The CDR3 is CASRRQGELFF. The CDR3 region has the DNA TGTGCCAGCAGGCGGCAAGGGGAGCTGTTTTTT.

This clone was recorded a few times. The chain recombines TRBV19 with TRBJ1-2; 9 bases match TRBD1. This CDR3 is 15 amino acids long. V was clipped by 6 bases and J by 8 bases; unmatched bases: 13. In germline, CDR1 is LNHDA, CDR2 SQIVND (reference sequence). The CDR3 is CASSTGTGFGRGYTF. CDR3 nucleotide sequence: TGTGCCAGTAGCACCGGGACAGGGTTCGGACGCGGCTACACCTTC.

Remarks on this clone: The CDR3 end shows no conserved phenylalanine or tryptophan, and so a read error is likely. The chain recombines TRBV7-9 with TRBJ1-1; D unresolved. V was pared by 5 bases and J by 6 bases, with 10 bases between. This CDR3 comprises 12 residues. Germline-derived CDR1 and CDR2 are SEHNR and FQNEAQ (reference sequence). The CDR3 coding sequence is TGTGCCAGCAGCCCCGAATTACCTGAAGCTTTCTTG. Translating gives CASSPELPEAFL.

In this sample, this clone turned up a few times. The V call is TRBV2, the J call TRBJ2-2, with a possible D match to TRBD1 (6 bases). Trimming pared 3 bases from V and 4 bases from J, leaving 12 bases between. Germline assignment: CDR1 SNHLY and CDR2 FYNNEI. This CDR3 region has 15 residues. The CDR3 is CASSDHTGTTGELFF. The CDR3 DNA is TGTGCCAGCAGTGACCACACAGGGACCACCGGGGAGCTGTTTTTT.

Comments on this clone: Other nucleotide sequences from this sample produce the same CDR3. The chain is built from TRBV19 and TRBJ1-2, with 10 positions matching TRBD1. The V gene end was trimmed by 5 bases and the J gene end by 6 bases; junction bases not matched to a gene: 12. Germline CDR1 reads LNHDA; CDR2 reads SQIVND (reference sequence). CDR3 size: 16 residues. The CDR3 protein is CASSGRNHGQGDGYTF. In DNA form, the CDR3 reads TGTGCCAGTAGTGGGAGGAATCACGGACAGGGGGATGGCTACACCTTC.

The CDR3 spells CASRGSERETDTQYF. The DNA for the CDR3 is TGTGCCAGCAGGGGCAGTGAGCGGGAGACAGATACGCAGTATTTT. This chain links TRBV28 with TRBJ2-3; 8 bases match TRBD2. The junction had 8 bases not matched to a gene; V was cut back by 6 bases and J by 3 bases. Germline CDR1 reads MDHEN; CDR2 reads SYDVKM. The CDR3 contains 15 residues.

The chain links TRBV9 to TRBJ2-3; TRBD1 is a possible D gene (6 bases). Looked up from germline, CDR1 is SGDLS and CDR2 is YYNGEE. The CDR3 is made up of 15 amino acids. Trimming removed 4 bases from V and 0 bases from J, with 12 bases in between. The CDR3, as DNA: TGTGCCAGCAGCCTTCGGACAGTGAGCACAGATACGCAGTATTTT. Translated: CASSLRTVSTDTQYF. The full variable domain, rest sourced from reference TRBV9 and TRBJ2-3, is DSGVTQTPKHLITATGQRVTLRCSPRSGDLSVYWYQQSLDQGLQFLIQYYNGEERAKGNILERFSAQQFPDLHSELNLSSLELGDSALYFCASSLRTVSTDTQYFGPGTRLTVL.

The genes are TRBV28 and TRBJ2-7, with 9 bases identical to TRBD2. Germline V lookup: CDR1 MDHEN, CDR2 SYDVKM. V was pared by 2 bases and J by 4 bases, with 6 bases of the junction left unmatched. This CDR3 spans 15 amino acids. CDR3 loop: CASSLGGGAGYEQYV. Here the CDR3 DNA reads TGTGCCAGCAGTTTAGGCGGGGGGGCTGGGTACGAGCAGTACGTC.

This clone was detected a few times. The rearrangement uses TRBV5-6 and TRBJ2-1, with D perhaps TRBD2 (6 bases). Germline V gene sequence: CDR1 SGHDT, CDR2 YYEEEE. The CDR3 length is 16 residues. Trimming took off 3 bases at V and 4 bases at J, with 17 bases between the two ends. Here the CDR3 reads CASSSAFSGAYNEQFF. In DNA form, the CDR3 reads TGTGCCAGCAGCTCGGCCTTTAGCGGCGCGTACAATGAGCAGTTCTTC.

This clone was recorded a few times. The chain employs TRBV27 and TRBJ2-5, with 9 bases fitting TRBD2. Germline V CDR1 and CDR2: MNHEY, SMNVEV (reference sequence). V was clipped by 5 bases and J by 1 base; unmatched bases: 11. The CDR3 covers 17 residues. In nucleotides, the CDR3 is TGTGCCAGCAGTAGGCCGGGGGGTAGCGGGAGCCAAGAGACCCAGTACTTC. It translates to CASSRPGGSGSQETQYF.

The rearrangement joins TRBV28 to TRBJ2-1, with D possibly TRBD2 on 6 matching bases. The germline gives CDR1 MDHEN, CDR2 SYDVKM. The CDR3 consists of 17 residues. Trimming left V 6 bases short and J 8 bases short, with 26 bases between. CDR3 nucleotides: TGTGCCAGCAGCCTTTCTAGGGCGGGGTCCTTGCCAGATGAGCAGTTCTTC. Its protein product is CASSLSRAGSLPDEQFF.

The chain links TRBV27 to TRBJ1-2; 8 bases line up with TRBD1. The germline V gene has CDR1 MNHEY and CDR2 SMNVEV (reference sequence). The CDR3 totals 14 residues. J gave up 3 bases and V 5 bases, and 5 bases lay outside the gene matches. The CDR3 nucleotides are TGTGCCAGCAGTCCAGAGACAGGGGACTATGGCTACACCTTC. Protein: CASSPETGDYGYTF.

This clone was found a few times. This rearrangement joins TRBV27 to TRBJ1-5; the D gene is possibly TRBD1 (6 bases). V lost 6 bases, J lost 5 bases, and 14 bases lay in between. The germline gives CDR1 MNHEY, CDR2 SMNVEV (reference sequence). The CDR3 is 14 amino acids. CDR3 sequence reads: CASRRGYRDQPQHF. The CDR3, as DNA: TGTGCCAGCAGGAGGGGGTACAGGGATCAGCCCCAGCATTTT.

The gene calls are TRBV19 and TRBJ1-1, with 7 bases aligning to TRBD1. Germline CDR1 is LNHDA and CDR2 is SQIVND (reference sequence). V was clipped by 4 bases and J by 0 bases; unmatched bases: 2. This CDR3 region has 14 residues. The CDR3 sequence: CASSTQGLNTEAFF. The CDR3 region has the DNA TGTGCCAGTAGTACACAGGGGCTGAACACTGAAGCTTTCTTT.

This clone was detected only a few times. The gene calls are TRBV27 and TRBJ1-1; TRBD1 might be the D (5 bases). With 6 bases removed from V and 5 bases from J, the gap between germline ends came to 19 bases. Looked up from germline, CDR1 is MNHEY and CDR2 is SMNVEV (reference sequence). The CDR3 runs 15 residues. The CDR3 reads CASRGYQGQTTEAFF. The CDR3 nucleotides read TGTGCCAGCAGGGGTTATCAGGGTCAAACAACTGAAGCTTTCTTT.

There are a few counts of this clone. The rearrangement joins TRBV6-1 to TRBJ2-2, with D uncertain. Germline V gives CDR1 MNHNS, CDR2 SASEGT. This CDR3 spans 14 amino acids. Trimming removed 4 bases at V and 1 base at J, with 7 bases between. The CDR3 loop reads CASSVARNTGELFF. For the CDR3, the DNA is TGTGCCAGCAGTGTTGCGCGGAACACCGGGGAGCTGTTTTTT.

The DNA of the CDR3 is TGCGCCAGCAGCTTCCGACAGGGGGAGACTTTCTTT. Its translation is CASSFRQGETFF. V gene TRBV5-1 combines with J gene TRBJ1-1; 9 positions match TRBD1. V dropped 2 bases and J dropped 12; count of bases not matched to a gene: 5. CDR3 length: 12 amino acids. Germline V gives CDR1 SGHRS, CDR2 YFSETQ.

The V call is TRBV5-1, the J call TRBJ2-3; no clear D. CDR3 size: 12 residues. Per germline, CDR1 SGHRS and CDR2 YFSETQ. V was clipped by 1 base and J by 6 bases, with 6 bases between them. CDR3 nucleotides: TGCGCCAGCAGCTTGTTCCCGGATACGCAGTATTTT. This sequence encodes CASSLFPDTQYF.

This clone occurred a few times. The chain combines TRBV19 with TRBJ2-2; 9 bases line up with TRBD1. The CDR3 loop spans 17 amino acids. Germline CDR1 and CDR2: LNHDA and SQIVND (reference sequence). V dropped 0 bases and J dropped 0; count of bases not matched to a gene: 2. CDR3 amino acids: CASSIENRGPNTGELFF. The CDR3 DNA is TGTGCCAGTAGTATAGAAAACAGGGGGCCGAACACCGGGGAGCTGTTTTTT.

CDR3 in DNA: TGTGCCAGCAGCTTAGACAGCCCTAACTATGGCTACACCTTC. Its protein product is CASSLDSPNYGYTF. The rearrangement links TRBV7-9 to TRBJ1-2; D remains unclear. Germline loops: CDR1 SEHNR, CDR2 FQNEAQ (reference sequence). The CDR3 loop spans 14 amino acids. The V gene lost 1 base and the J gene lost 0 bases, with 6 bases spanning the gap.

The chain couples TRBV19 to TRBJ2-7; D is undetermined. This CDR3 is built from 13 residues. Germline V lookup: CDR1 LNHDA, CDR2 SQIVND (reference sequence). V shed 1 base and J shed 4 bases, with 8 bases lying between them. This chain's CDR3 is CASSIAGRYEQYF. The CDR3 DNA follows: TGTGCCAGTAGTATAGCGGGTCGATACGAGCAGTACTTC.

This clone appeared a few times. V gene TRBV18 combines with J gene TRBJ1-1; tentative D call: TRBD1 (5 bases). With 3 bases removed from V and 0 bases from J, the gap between germline ends came to 8 bases. The CDR3 runs to 14 residues. Germline CDR1 KGHSH, CDR2 LQKENI. CDR3 loop: CASSPVRVNTEAFF. The CDR3 DNA follows: TGTGCCAGCTCACCGGTCAGGGTGAACACTGAAGCTTTCTTT.

This clone has just a few counts. The rearrangement links TRBV6-5 to TRBJ1-1, with D tentatively TRBD1 (6 bases). Germline-derived CDR1 and CDR2 are MNHEY and SVGAGI. Trimming pared 4 bases from V and 4 bases from J, leaving 10 bases between. This CDR3 is 13 amino acids long. In DNA form, the CDR3 reads TGTGCCAGCAGTTCGGACAGACCCACTGAAGCTTTCTTT. Its protein product is CASSSDRPTEAFF.

This clone was detected only a few times. V usage is TRBV7-2 and J usage is TRBJ2-1; TRBD1 agrees at 7 bases. Germline trimming cut 8 bases from V and 4 bases from J; bases unmatched to any gene: 11. Per germline, CDR1 SGHTA and CDR2 FQGNSA. This CDR3 has 15 residues. CDR3 sequence (DNA): TGTGCCAGCGCTTGGGGTTGGGGACAGTACAATGAGCAGTTCTTC. Residues: CASAWGWGQYNEQFF. Full variable domain (remainder filled in from reference TRBV7-2 and TRBJ2-1): GAGVSQSPSNKVTEKGKDVELRCDPISGHTALYWYRQSLGQGLEFLIYFQGNSAPDKSGLPSDRFSAERTGGSVSTLTIQRTQQEDSAVYLCASAWGWGQYNEQFFGPGTRLTVL.

This clone was counted only a few times. The J gene is TRBJ1-3, the V gene TRBV7-8; D gene uncertain. The CDR3 sequence is 15 residues long. Germline-derived CDR1 and CDR2 are SGHVS and FQNEAQ. Trimming took off 2 bases at V and 5 bases at J, with 13 bases between the two ends. The CDR3 DNA reads as TGTGCCAGCAGCTTAACTGCCGTTAGTAGAAACACCATATATTTT. It translates to CASSLTAVSRNTIYF.

This clone was observed a handful of times. This chain links TRBV28 with TRBJ2-7; TRBD2 is a possible D gene (5 bases). The germline CDR1 and CDR2 sequences are MDHEN and SYDVKM. The CDR3 extends over 13 amino acids. V was pared by 4 bases and J by 3 bases, with 10 bases between. Here the CDR3 reads CASSSPGLYEQYV. The DNA for the CDR3 is TGTGCCAGCAGTTCTCCAGGACTCTACGAGCAGTACGTC.